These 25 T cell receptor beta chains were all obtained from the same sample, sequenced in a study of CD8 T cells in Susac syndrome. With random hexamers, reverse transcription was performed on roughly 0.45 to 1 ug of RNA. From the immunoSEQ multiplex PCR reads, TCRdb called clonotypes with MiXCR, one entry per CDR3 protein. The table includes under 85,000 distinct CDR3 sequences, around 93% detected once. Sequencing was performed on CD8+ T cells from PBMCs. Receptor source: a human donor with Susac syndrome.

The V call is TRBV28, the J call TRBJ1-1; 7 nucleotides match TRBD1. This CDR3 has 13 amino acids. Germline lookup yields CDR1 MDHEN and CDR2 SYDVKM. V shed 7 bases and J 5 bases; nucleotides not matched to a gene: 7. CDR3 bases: TGTGCCAGCACTACAGGGGTAAGGACTGAAGCTTTCTTT. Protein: CASTTGVRTEAFF.

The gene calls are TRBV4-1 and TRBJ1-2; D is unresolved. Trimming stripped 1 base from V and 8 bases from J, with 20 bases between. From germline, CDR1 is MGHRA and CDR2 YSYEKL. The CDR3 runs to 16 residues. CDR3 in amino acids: CASSQASRMPMEGYTF. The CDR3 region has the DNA TGCGCCAGCAGCCAAGCTAGCAGGATGCCAATGGAAGGCTACACCTTC.

In DNA, the CDR3 is TGTGCCAGCATGCTGGGTAGCAATCAGCCCCAGCATTTT. Encoded protein: CASMLGSNQPQHF. The V gene is TRBV6-1, the J gene TRBJ1-5; D not certain. Per the germline V gene, CDR1 is MNHNS and CDR2 is SASEGT. With 7 bases removed from V and 0 bases from J, the gap between germline ends came to 7 bases. The CDR3 totals 13 residues.

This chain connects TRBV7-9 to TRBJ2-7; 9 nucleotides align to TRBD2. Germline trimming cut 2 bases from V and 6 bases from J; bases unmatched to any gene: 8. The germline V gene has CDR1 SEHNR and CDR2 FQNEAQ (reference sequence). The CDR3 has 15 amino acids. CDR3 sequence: CASSLYSGRWLEQYF. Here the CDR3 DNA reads TGTGCCAGCAGCTTATACAGCGGGAGGTGGCTCGAGCAGTACTTC.

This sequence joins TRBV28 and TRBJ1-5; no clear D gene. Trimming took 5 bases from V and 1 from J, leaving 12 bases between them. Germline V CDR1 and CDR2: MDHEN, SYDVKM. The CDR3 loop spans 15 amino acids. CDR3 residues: CASSQIQRSNQPQHF. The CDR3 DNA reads TGTGCCAGCAGTCAGATCCAGAGAAGCAATCAGCCCCAGCATTTT.

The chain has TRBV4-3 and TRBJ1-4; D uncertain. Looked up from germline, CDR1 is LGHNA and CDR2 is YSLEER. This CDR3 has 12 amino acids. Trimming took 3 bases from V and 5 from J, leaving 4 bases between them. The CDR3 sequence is CASSHHNEKLFF. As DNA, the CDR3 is TGCGCCAGCAGCCACCACAATGAAAAACTGTTTTTT.

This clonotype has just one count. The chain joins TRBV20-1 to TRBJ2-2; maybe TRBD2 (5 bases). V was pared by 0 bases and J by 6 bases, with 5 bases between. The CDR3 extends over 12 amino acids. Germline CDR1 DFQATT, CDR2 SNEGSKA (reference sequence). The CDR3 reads CSARELAGELFF. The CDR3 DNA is TGCAGTGCTAGAGAACTAGCCGGGGAGCTGTTTTTT.

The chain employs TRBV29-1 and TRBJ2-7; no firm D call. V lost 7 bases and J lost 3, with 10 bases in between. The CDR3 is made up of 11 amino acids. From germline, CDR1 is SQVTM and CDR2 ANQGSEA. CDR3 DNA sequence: TGCAGCGCAGAAGACGACTACGAGCAGTACTTC. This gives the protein CSAEDDYEQYF.

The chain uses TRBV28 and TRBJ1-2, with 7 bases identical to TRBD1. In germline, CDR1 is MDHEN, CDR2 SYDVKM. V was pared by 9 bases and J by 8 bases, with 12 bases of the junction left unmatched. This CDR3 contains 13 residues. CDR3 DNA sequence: TGTGCCAGTAAGAGGGGACAGCTGAAAGGCTACACCTTC. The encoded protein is CASKRGQLKGYTF.

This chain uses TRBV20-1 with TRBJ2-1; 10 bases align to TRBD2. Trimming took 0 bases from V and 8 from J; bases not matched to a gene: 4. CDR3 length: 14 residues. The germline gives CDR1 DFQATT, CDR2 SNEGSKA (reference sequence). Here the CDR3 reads CSARDGSGRDEQFF. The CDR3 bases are TGCAGTGCTAGAGATGGAAGCGGGAGGGATGAGCAGTTCTTC.

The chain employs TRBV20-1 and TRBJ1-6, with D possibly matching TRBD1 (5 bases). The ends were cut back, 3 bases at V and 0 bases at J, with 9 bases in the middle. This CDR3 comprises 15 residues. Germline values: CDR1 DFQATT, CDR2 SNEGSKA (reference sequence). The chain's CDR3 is CSASFRDSYNSPLHF. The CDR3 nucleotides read TGCAGTGCTAGTTTCAGGGACTCCTATAATTCACCCCTCCACTTT.

The CDR3 bases are TGTGCCAGCAGCGAGGGGGTTTACTATGGCTACACCTTC. The encoded protein is CASSEGVYYGYTF. The V gene is TRBV7-8, the J gene TRBJ1-2; D might be TRBD1 (6 bases). The ends were cut back, 5 bases at V and 3 bases at J, with 10 bases in the middle. The CDR3 contains 13 residues. Looked up from germline, CDR1 is SGHVS and CDR2 is FQNEAQ.

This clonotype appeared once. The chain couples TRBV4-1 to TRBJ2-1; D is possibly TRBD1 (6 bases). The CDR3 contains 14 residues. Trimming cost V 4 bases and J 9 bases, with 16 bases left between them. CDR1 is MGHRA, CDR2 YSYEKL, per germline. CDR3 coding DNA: TGCGCCAGCAGCCGAGACCGGGACAAGGGTGAGCAGTTCTTC. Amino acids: CASSRDRDKGEQFF.

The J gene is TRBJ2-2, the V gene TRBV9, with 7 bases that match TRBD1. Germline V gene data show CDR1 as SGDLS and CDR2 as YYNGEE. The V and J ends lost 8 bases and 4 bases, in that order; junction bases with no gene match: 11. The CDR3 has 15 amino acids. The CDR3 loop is CASPQGSVCTGELFF. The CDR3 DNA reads TGTGCCAGTCCACAGGGGAGTGTGTGCACCGGGGAGCTGTTTTTT.

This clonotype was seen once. CDR3 coding DNA: TGTGCCAGCGGGACAGGGGGTAACCAAGAGACCCAGTACTTC. It translates to CASGTGGNQETQYF. V is TRBV11-2 and J is TRBJ2-5, with 11 bases matching TRBD1. Germline loops: CDR1 SGHAT, CDR2 FQNNGV. The CDR3 spans 14 residues. V lost 8 bases to trimming and J lost 0 bases; unmatched junction nucleotides: 2.

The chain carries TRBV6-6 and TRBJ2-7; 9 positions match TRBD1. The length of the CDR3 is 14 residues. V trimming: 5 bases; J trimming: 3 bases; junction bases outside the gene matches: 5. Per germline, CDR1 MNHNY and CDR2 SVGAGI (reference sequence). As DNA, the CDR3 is TGTGCCAGCAGTAATCGGGACAGGGACTACGAGCAGTACTTC. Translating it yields CASSNRDRDYEQYF.

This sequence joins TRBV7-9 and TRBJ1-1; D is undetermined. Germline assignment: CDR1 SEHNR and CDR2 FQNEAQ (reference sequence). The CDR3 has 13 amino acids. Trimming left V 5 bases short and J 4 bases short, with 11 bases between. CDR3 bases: TGTGCCAGCAGCCCAAGGCGCAGCACTGAAGCTTTCTTT. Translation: CASSPRRSTEAFF.

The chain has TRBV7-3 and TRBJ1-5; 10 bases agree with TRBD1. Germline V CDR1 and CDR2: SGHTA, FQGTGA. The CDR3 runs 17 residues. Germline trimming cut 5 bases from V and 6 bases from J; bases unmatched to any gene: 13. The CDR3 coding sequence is TGTGCCAGCAGCCAATCTCAAGATGGACAGGGGGGTCAGCCCCAGCATTTT. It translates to CASSQSQDGQGGQPQHF.

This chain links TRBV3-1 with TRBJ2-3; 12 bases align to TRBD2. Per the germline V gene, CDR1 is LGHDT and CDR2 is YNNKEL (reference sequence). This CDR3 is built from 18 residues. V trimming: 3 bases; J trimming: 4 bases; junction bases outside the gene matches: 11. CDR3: CASSQGGLAGMSSDTQYF. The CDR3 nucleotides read TGTGCCAGCAGCCAGGGAGGACTAGCGGGAATGTCCTCAGATACGCAGTATTTT.

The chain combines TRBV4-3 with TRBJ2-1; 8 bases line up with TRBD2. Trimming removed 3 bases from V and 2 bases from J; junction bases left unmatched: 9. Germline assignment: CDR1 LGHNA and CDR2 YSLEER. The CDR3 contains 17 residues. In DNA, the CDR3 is TGCGCCAGCAGCCAGGGCGTCTTCGGGAGGGCCTACAATGAGCAGTTCTTC. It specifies CASSQGVFGRAYNEQFF.

CDR3 DNA sequence: TGTGCCAGCAAGGAGGGTTCGGGACTTCAAAATTACGAGCAGTACTTC. Its protein product is CASKEGSGLQNYEQYF. The chain links TRBV2 to TRBJ2-7; a possible D gene is TRBD2 (6 bases). The CDR3 is made up of 16 amino acids. V lost 7 bases, J lost 4 bases, and 23 bases lay in between. CDR1 is SNHLY, CDR2 FYNNEI, per germline.

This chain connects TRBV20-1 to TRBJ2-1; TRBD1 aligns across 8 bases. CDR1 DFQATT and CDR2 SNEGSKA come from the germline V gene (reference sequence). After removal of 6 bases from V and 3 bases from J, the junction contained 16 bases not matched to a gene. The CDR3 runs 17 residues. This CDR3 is CSARTGYPTPGYNEQFF. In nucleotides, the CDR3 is TGCAGTGCACGGACAGGGTACCCGACCCCCGGCTACAATGAGCAGTTCTTC.

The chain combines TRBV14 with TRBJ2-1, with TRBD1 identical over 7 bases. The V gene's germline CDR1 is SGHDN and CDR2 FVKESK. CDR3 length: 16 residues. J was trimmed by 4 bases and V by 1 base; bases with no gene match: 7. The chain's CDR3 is CASSQVAGTAYNEQFF. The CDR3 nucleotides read TGTGCCAGCAGCCAAGTAGCTGGGACAGCTTACAATGAGCAGTTCTTC.

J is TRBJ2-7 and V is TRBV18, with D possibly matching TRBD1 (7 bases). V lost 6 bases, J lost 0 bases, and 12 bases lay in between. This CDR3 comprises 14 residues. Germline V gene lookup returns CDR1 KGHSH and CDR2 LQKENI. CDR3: CASSGGQYSYEQYF. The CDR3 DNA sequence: TGTGCCAGCTCCGGGGGACAGTACTCCTACGAGCAGTACTTC. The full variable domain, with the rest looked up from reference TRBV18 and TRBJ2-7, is NAGVMQNPRHLVRRRGQEARLRCSPMKGHSHVYWYRQLPEEGLKFMVYLQKENIIDESGMPKERFSAEFPKEGPSILRIQQVVRGDSAAYFCASSGGQYSYEQYFGPGTRLTVT.

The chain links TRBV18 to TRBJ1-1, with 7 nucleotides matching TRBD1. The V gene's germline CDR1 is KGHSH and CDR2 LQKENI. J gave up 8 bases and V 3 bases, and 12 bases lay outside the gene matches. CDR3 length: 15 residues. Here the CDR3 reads CASSPSAGQAREAFF. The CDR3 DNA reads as TGTGCCAGCTCACCCTCGGCTGGACAGGCCCGAGAAGCTTTCTTT.